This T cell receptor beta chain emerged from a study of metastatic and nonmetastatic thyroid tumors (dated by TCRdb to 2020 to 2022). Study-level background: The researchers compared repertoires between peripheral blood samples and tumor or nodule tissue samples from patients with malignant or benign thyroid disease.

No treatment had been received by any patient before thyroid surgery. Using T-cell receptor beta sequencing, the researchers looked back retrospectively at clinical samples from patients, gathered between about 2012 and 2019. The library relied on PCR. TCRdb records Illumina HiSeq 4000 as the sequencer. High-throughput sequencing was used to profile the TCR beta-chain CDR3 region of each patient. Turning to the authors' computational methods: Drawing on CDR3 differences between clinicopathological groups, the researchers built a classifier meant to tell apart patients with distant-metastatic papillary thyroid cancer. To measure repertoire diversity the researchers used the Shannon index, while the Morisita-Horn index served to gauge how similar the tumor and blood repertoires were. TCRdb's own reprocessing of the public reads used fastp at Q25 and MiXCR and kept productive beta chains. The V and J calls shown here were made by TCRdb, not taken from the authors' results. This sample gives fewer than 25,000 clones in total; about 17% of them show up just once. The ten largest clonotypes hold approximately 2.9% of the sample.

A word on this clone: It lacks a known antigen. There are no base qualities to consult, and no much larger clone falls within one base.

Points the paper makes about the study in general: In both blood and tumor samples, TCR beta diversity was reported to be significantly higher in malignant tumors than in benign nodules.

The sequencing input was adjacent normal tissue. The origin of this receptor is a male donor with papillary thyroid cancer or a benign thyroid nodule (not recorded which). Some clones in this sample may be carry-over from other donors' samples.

The nucleotide sequence is given as TGCGCCAGCAGCCAATACGGGACAGGCTTCTCTGGAAACACCATATATTTT. The resulting protein is CASSQYGTGFSGNTIYF. The chain employs TRBV5-1 and TRBJ1-3, with 8 junctional bases fitting TRBD1. Unmatched junction bases come to 9, with V trimmed by 4 bases and J by 0 bases. From the cysteine through the phenylalanine, the CDR3 covers 17 amino acids. Just the 51-base CDR3 DNA is kept, in frame starting at base 1. Looking up the germline V gene yields CDR1 SGHRS and CDR2 YFSETQ.